This entry describes one T cell receptor (beta chain). A much bigger clone sits one base away, suggesting this may be a read error. Researchers used genomic DNA as the template to profile TCR beta VDJ and CDR3. TCRdb fed the reads into MiXCR, producing one record per CDR3 protein. Seen here are about 160,000 distinct CDR3 sequences, around 40% observed once, and the top ten hold approximately 1.1%. The sample is drawn from a study of CD8+CD57+ T cells in acquired aplastic anemia. Study-wide background: The sorted CD4+ and CD8+ cells yielded an average approximately 3 ug of DNA. The average read count for CD4+ cells in healthy donors was about 10 million.

The sequence came from a human donor in good health. Sequencing used sorted CD4+, CD8+, or CD8+CD57+ T cells (not recorded which) from PBMCs.

CDR3 bases: TGTGCCGGCAGCGCTAGCGGGCCTTTTCCAGATACGCAGTATTTT. It specifies CAGSASGPFPDTQYF. This chain joins TRBV6-4 and TRBJ2-3; 8 bases match TRBD2. Germline lookup yields CDR1 MRHNA and CDR2 SNTAGT. CDR3 size: 15 residues.